Sequencing of this T cell receptor beta chain was carried out in a study of shared clonotypes between healthy human individuals. Study outcomes and limitations: Relative to their counterparts shared across all four donors, non-shared clonotypes exhibited diminished generation probabilities.

About this clone itself: Antigen: not known.

This CDR3 region has 14 residues. Germline CDR1 SQVTM, CDR2 ANQGSEA. V lost 5 bases and J 2 bases, leaving 12 bases between the germline ends. Each cell subset's genomic DNA was divided evenly among several immunoSEQ plates. TCRdb's copy holds only in-frame clones and misses some; the assay was immunoSEQ multiplex PCR. The data contain roughly 2.6 million clones, around 94% of them seen just once; the ten biggest clones take up roughly 0.14%. The source is a man younger than 35 in good health. The sequenced sample consisted of naive CD4+ T cells sorted from blood. Subset defined: CD45RA+ positively selected. The chain combines TRBV29-1 with TRBJ1-4; weak D call: TRBD1 (5 bases). The CDR3 nucleotides are TGCAGCGTTCGTGCGACAGCGACTAATGAAAAACTGTTTTTT. It specifies CSVRATATNEKLFF. Variable domain in full (rest from reference TRBV29-1 and TRBJ1-4): SAVISQKPSRDICQRGTSLTIQCQVDSQVTMMFWYRQQPGQSLTLIATANQGSEATYESGFVIDKFPISRPNLTFSTLTVSNMSPEDSSIYLCSVRATATNEKLFFGSGTQLSVL.